This TCR beta chain was found in a study of beta chain features in type 1 diabetes. The germline V gene encodes CDR1 MNHEY and CDR2 SVGAGI. This CDR3 is 13 amino acids long. The V and J ends lost 8 bases and 7 bases respectively, with 15 bases between them. Findings of the study overall: There was no resolution here of whether HLA type influences TCRB rearrangement. For type 1 diabetes patients, VDJ junctions showed fewer insertions and more deletions. Type 1 diabetes patients had moderately but significantly shorter TCRB CDR3s in all four CD4+ subsets.

Expressed TCRB transcripts were sequenced, since all the RNA that had been isolated was reverse transcribed. Measured with immunoSEQ multiplex PCR; TCRdb has only the in-frame clones, and not every one. The sample has around 160,000 clones, under 60% seen once. A word on this clone: Its matching antigen is unknown.

The source is a man aged 18-30 years in good health. V and J are TRBV6-5 and TRBJ1-5; no firm D call. Sequencing was done on a sample of Tregs from blood. As DNA, the CDR3 is TGTGCCAGCTCACAAGGGAGTGGGCAGCCCCAGCATTTT. This sequence encodes CASSQGSGQPQHF.